The table lists the clone carrying this T cell receptor (beta chain) with many counts. Its antigen is not identified. Patients between 18 and 65 years old had hyperthyroidism, newly diagnosed and lasting under 2 months. This sample stems from a study of T cells in Graves' hyperthyroidism and ophthalmopathy. General observations from the study: Ophthalmopathy could be told apart from stable hyperthyroidism with a 13 V-J model. Model-based prediction identified ophthalmopathy a median about 6.8 months prior to its onset.

Amplified regions were TCR beta CDR3 sequences from RNA transcripts. HTBI primers were employed in a first-round RT-PCR of the TCR CDR3. TCRdb reanalysed the multiplex PCR reads using MiXCR and keeps one entry per CDR3 protein. The sample holds 300,000 to 400,000 distinct CDR3 sequences, around a fifth seen once. This clonotype was sampled from a woman aged 50 to 60 with Graves' hyperthyroidism. Input material: blood.

CDR3 in amino acids: CASSLMASGEGTQYF. CDR3 sequence (DNA): TGTGCCAGCAGTTTAATGGCTAGCGGGGAGGGGACCCAGTACTTC. The chain carries TRBV27 and TRBJ2-5; 9 bases match TRBD2. Germline CDR1 MNHEY, CDR2 SMNVEV (reference sequence). The CDR3 sequence is 15 residues long. After removal of 2 bases from V and 7 bases from J, the junction contained 8 bases not matched to a gene.